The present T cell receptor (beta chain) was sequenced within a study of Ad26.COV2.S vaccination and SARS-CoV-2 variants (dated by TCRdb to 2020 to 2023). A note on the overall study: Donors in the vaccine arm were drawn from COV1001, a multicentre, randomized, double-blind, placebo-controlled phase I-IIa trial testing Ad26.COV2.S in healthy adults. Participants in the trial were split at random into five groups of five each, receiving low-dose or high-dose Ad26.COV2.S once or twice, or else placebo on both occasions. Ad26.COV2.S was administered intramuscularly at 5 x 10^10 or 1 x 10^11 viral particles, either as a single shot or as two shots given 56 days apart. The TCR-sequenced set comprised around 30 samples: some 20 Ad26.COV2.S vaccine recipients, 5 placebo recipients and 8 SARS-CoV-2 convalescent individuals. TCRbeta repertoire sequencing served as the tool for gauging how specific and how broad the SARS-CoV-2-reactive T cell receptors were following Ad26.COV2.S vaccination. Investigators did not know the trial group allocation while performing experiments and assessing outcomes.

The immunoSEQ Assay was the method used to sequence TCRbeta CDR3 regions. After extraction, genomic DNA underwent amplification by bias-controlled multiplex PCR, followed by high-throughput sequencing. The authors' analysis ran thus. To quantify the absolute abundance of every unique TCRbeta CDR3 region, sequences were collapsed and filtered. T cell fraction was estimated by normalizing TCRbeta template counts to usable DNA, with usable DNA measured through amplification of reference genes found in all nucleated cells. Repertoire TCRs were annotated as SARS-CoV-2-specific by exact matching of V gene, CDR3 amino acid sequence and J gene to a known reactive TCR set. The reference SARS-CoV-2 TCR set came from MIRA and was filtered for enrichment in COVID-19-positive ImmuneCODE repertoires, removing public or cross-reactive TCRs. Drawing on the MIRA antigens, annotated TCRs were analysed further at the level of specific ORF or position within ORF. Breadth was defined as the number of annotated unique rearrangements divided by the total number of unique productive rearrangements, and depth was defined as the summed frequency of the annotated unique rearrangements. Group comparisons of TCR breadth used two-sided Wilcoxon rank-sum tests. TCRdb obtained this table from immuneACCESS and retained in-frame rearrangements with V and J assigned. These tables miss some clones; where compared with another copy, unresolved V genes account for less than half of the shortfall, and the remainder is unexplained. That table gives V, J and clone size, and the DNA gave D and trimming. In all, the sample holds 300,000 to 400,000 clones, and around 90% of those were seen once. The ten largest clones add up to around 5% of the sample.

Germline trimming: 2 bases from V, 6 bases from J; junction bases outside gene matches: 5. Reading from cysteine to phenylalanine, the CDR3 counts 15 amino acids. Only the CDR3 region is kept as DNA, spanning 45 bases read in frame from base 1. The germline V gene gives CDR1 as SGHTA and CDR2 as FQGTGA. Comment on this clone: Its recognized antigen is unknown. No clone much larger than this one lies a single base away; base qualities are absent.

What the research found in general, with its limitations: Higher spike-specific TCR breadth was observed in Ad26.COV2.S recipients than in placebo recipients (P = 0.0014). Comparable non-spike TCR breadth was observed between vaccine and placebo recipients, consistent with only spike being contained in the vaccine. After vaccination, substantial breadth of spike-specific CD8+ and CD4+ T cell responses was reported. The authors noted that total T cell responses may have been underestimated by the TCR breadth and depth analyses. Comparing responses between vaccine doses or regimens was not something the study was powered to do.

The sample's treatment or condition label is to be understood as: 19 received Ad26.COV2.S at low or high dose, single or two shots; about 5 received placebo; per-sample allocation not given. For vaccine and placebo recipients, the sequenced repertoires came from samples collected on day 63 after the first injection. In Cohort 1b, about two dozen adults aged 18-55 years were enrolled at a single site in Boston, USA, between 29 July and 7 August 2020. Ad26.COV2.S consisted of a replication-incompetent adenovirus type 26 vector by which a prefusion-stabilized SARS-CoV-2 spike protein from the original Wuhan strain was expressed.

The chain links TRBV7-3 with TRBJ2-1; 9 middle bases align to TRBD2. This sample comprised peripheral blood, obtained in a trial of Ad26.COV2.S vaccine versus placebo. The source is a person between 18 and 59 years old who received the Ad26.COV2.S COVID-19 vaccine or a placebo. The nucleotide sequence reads TGTGCCAGCAGCTTAGTAGGGACTAGCAGCAATGAGCAGTTCTTC. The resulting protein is CASSLVGTSSNEQFF.